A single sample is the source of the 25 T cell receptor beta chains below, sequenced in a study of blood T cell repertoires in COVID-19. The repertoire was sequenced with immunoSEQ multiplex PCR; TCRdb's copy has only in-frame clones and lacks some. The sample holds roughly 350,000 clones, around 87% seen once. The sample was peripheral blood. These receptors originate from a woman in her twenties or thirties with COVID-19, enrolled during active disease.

As DNA, the CDR3 is TGTGCCAGTAGCACCCCAGGGGTCGGCCTTTTGGAGCAGTTCTTC. Encoded protein: CASSTPGVGLLEQFF. This chain joins TRBV19 and TRBJ2-1, with D perhaps TRBD1 (6 bases). V lost 6 bases and J lost 10, with 22 bases in between. Germline V gene lookup returns CDR1 LNHDA and CDR2 SQIVND (reference sequence). This CDR3 has 15 amino acids.

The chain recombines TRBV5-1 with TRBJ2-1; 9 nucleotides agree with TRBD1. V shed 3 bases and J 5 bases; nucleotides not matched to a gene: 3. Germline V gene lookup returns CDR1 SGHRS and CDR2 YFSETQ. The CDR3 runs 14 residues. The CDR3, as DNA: TGCGCCAGCAGCTGGGGACAGGGCAACAATGAGCAGTTCTTC. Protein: CASSWGQGNNEQFF.

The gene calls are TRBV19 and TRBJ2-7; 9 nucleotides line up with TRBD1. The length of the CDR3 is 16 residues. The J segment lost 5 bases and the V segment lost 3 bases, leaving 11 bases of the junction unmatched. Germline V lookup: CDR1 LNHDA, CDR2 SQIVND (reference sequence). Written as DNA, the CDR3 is TGTGCCAGTAGTATTTTGGGGACAGGGATTCCCCACGAGCAGTACTTC. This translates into CASSILGTGIPHEQYF.

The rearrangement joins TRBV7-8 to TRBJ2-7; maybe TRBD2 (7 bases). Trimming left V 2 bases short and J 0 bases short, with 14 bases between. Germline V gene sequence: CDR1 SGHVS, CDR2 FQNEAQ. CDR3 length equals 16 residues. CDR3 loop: CASSLLGGGSSYEQYF. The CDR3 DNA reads TGTGCCAGCAGCTTACTGGGGGGCGGGAGCTCCTACGAGCAGTACTTC. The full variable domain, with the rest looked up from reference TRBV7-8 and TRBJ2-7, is GAGVSQSPRYKVAKRGQDVALRCDPISGHVSLFWYQQALGQGPEFLTYFQNEAQLDKSGLPSDRFFAERPEGSVSTLKIQRTQQEDSAVYLCASSLLGGGSSYEQYFGPGTRLTVT.

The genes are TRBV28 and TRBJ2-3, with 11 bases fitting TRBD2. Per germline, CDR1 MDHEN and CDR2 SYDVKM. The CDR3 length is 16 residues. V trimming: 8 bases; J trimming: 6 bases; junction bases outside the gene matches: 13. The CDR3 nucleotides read TGTGCCAGCCTGGGGGTAGCGGGAGGGCTGGGTGATACGCAGTATTTT. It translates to CASLGVAGGLGDTQYF.

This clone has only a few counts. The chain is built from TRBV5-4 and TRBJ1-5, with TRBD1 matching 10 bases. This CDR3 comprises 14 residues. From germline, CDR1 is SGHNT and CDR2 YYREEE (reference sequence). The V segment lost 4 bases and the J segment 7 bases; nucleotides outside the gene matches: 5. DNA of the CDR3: TGTGCCAGCAGCCCCGGACAGGGGGACCAGCCCCAGCATTTT. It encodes CASSPGQGDQPQHF.

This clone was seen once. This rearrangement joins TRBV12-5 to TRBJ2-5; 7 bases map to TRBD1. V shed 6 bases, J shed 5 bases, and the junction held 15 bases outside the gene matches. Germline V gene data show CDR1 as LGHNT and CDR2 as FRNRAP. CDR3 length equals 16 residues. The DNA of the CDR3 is TGTGCTAGTGGCCCTCCCACACAGGGGATGAAGGAGACCCAGTACTTC. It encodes CASGPPTQGMKETQYF.

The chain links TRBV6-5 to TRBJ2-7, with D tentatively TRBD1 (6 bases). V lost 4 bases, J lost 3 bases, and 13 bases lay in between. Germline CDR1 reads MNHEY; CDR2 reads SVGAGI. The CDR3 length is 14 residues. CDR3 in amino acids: CASSLTGGYYEQYF. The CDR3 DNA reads TGTGCCAGCAGTTTGACAGGCGGTTACTACGAGCAGTACTTC.

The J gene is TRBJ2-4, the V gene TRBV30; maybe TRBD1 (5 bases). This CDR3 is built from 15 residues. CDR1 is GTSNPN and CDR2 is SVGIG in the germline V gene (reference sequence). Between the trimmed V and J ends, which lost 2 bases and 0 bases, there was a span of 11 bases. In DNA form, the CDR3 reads TGTGCCTGGAGTAAAGGGGCCTTAGCCAAAAACATTCAGTACTTC. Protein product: CAWSKGALAKNIQYF.

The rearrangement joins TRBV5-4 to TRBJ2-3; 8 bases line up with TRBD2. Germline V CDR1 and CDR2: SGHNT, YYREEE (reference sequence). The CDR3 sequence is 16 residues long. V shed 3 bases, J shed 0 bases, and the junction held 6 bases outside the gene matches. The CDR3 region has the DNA TGTGCCAGCAGCTCCCCTCCGGGAGGGAGCACAGATACGCAGTATTTT. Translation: CASSSPPGGSTDTQYF.

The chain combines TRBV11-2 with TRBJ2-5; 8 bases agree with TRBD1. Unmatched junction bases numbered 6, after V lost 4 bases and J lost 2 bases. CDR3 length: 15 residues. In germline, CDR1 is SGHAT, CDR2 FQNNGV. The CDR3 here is CASSSGTGGQETQYF. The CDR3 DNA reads TGTGCCAGCAGCTCCGGGACAGGAGGGCAAGAGACCCAGTACTTC.

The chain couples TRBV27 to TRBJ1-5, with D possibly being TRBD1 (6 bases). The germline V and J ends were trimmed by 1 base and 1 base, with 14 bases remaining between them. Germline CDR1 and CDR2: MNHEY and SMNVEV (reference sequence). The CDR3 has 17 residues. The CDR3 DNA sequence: TGTGCCAGCAGTTTATGGCAGGGGATGGGAAGCAATCAGCCCCAGCATTTT. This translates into CASSLWQGMGSNQPQHF.

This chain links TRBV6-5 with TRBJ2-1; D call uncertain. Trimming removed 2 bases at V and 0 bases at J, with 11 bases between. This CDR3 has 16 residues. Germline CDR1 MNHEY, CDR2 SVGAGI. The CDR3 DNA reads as TGTGCCAGCAGTTACCTGCCATTGAGCTCCTACAATGAGCAGTTCTTC. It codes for CASSYLPLSSYNEQFF.

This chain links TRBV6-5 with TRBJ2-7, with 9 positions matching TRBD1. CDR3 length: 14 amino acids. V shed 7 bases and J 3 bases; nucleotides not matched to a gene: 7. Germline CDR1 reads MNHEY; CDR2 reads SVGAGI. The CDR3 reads CASTPGTGIYEQYF. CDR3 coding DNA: TGTGCCAGCACCCCCGGGACAGGGATCTACGAGCAGTACTTC.

The CDR3 spells CASSGTGPMTGNTIYF. CDR3 in DNA: TGTGCCAGCAGTGGGACAGGGCCCATGACTGGAAACACCATATATTTT. This chain connects TRBV28 to TRBJ1-3; 9 positions match TRBD1. From germline, CDR1 is MDHEN and CDR2 SYDVKM. V shed 5 bases and J 2 bases; nucleotides not matched to a gene: 7. The CDR3 spans 16 residues.

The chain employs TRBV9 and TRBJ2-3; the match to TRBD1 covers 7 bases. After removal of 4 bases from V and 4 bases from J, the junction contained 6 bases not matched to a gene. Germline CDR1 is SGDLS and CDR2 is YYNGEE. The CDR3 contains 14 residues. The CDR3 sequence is CASSPVQGADTQYF. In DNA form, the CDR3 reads TGTGCCAGCAGCCCGGTCCAGGGGGCAGATACGCAGTATTTT.

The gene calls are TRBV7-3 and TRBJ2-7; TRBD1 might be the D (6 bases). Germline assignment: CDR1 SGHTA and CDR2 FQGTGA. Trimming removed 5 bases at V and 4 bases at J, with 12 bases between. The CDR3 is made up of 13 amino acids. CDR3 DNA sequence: TGTGCCAGCAGCCGTGACAGGTTTTACGAGCAGTACTTC. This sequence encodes CASSRDRFYEQYF.

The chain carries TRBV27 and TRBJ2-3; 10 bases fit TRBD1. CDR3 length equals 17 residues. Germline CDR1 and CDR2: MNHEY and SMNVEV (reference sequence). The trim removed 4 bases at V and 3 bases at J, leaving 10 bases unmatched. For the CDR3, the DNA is TGTGCCAGCAGTTCCTATGACAGGGGGCGATCAACAGATACGCAGTATTTT. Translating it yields CASSSYDRGRSTDTQYF.

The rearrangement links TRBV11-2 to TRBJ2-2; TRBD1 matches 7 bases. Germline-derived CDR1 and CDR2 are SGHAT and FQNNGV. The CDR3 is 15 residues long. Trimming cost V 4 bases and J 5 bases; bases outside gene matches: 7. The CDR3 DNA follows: TGTGCCAGCAGCTCTAACAGGGGATGGACCGGGGAGCTGTTTTTT. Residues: CASSSNRGWTGELFF.

The CDR3 nucleotides are TGTGCCAGCACCTACACCGGGGAGCTGTTTTTT. This sequence encodes CASTYTGELFF. The V and J genes are TRBV3-1 (or the pseudogene TRBV3-2) and TRBJ2-2; unclear D gene. The germline CDR1 and CDR2 sequences are LGHDT and YNNKEL (reference sequence). V was clipped by 7 bases and J by 3 bases, with 3 bases between them. The CDR3 runs to 11 residues.

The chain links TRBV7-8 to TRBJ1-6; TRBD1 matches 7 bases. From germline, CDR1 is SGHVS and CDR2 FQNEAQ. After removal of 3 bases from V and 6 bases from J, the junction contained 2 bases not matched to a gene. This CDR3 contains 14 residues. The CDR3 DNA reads TGTGCCAGCAGCTTCGGGACAGTTAATTCACCCCTCCACTTT. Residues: CASSFGTVNSPLHF.

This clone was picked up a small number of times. CDR3 nucleotides: TGCGCCAGCAGCTTGGCGGGGACTGGGGCCAACGTCCTGACTTTC. This gives the protein CASSLAGTGANVLTF. This chain joins TRBV5-1 and TRBJ2-6; maybe TRBD2 (5 bases). CDR1 is SGHRS and CDR2 is YFSETQ in the germline V gene. The V end lost 0 bases, the J end lost 2 bases, and 6 bases lay between the germline ends. There are 15 residues in the CDR3.

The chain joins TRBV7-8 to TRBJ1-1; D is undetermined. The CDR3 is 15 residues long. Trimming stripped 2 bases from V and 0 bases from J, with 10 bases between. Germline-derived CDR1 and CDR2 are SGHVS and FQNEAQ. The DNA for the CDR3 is TGTGCCAGCAGCTTAAGACAAAACATGAACACTGAAGCTTTCTTT. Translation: CASSLRQNMNTEAFF.

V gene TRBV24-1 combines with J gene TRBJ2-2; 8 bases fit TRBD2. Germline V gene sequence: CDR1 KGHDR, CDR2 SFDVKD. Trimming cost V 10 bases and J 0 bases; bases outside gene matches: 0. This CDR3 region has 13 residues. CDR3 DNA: TGTGCCACGCGGGGGGCGAACACCGGGGAGCTGTTTTTT. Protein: CATRGANTGELFF.

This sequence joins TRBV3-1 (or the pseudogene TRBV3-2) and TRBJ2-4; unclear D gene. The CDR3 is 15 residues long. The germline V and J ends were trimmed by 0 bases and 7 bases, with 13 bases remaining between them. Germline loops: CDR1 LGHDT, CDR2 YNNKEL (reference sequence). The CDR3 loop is CASSQEFTVRNIQYF. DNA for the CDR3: TGTGCCAGCAGCCAAGAATTCACAGTCCGGAACATTCAGTACTTC.